This T cell receptor beta chain was sequenced for a study of beta chain features in type 1 diabetes. Regarding the study as a whole: Shorter TCRB CDR3s, moderately but significantly so, were found in Type 1 diabetes patients in all four CD4+ subsets.

One heparinised draw, averaging around 120 mL, was taken per donor. The germline V gene has CDR1 SQVTM and CDR2 ANQGSEA. Deletions cut 5 bases from V and 4 bases from J, with 6 bases between. CDR3 length: 11 amino acids. What was sequenced were expressed TCRB transcripts, since all of the isolated RNA had been reverse transcribed. Reads from naive, central memory and regulatory T cell samples averaged about 3.9 million. Profiled with immunoSEQ multiplex PCR; TCRdb holds only in-frame clones, not every one. The table has around 430,000 clones, 30% seen once. This clone turned up a few times. Antigen specificity is unknown.

The material sequenced was naive CD4+ T cells from blood. The source of this sequence is a man younger than 35 in good health. The J gene is TRBJ2-1, the V gene TRBV29-1, with D possibly TRBD2 on 5 matching bases. The CDR3 region is CSVWEYNEQFF. The CDR3 nucleotides are TGCAGCGTTTGGGAGTACAATGAGCAGTTCTTC.